Presented here are 13 T cell receptor beta chains from one specimen sequenced in a study of T-cell reconstitution after alpha-beta-depleted transplantation in children. During its preparation, the TCRbeta library received unique molecular identifiers. From the PCR reads, TCRdb called clonotypes with MiXCR, one entry per CDR3 protein. The profile shows 500,000 to 600,000 distinct CDR3 sequences, around 17% of them singletons. The input for sequencing was PBMCs from the stem cell graft donor, taken from the stem cell graft. Receptor source: a human donor who donated a stem cell graft to a child with acute lymphoblastic leukemia.

This clonotype was detected only a few times. The chain links TRBV7-3 to TRBJ2-6, with D possibly matching TRBD1 (6 bases). Trimming stripped 5 bases from V and 4 bases from J, with 18 bases between. CDR1 SGHTA and CDR2 FQGTGA come from the germline V gene. The CDR3 contains 17 residues. CDR3 coding DNA: TGTGCCAGCAGCCCTTACTCCTCAGGGGTCGGGGCCAACGTCCTGACTTTC. It encodes CASSPYSSGVGANVLTF.

The table lists this clonotype with a few counts. The chain carries TRBV10-3 and TRBJ2-5; 7 bases match TRBD2. Germline V gene sequence: CDR1 ENHRY, CDR2 SYGVKD. This CDR3 spans 15 amino acids. With 2 bases clipped from V and 0 bases from J, the junction kept 3 bases outside the gene matches. In DNA form, the CDR3 reads TGTGCCATCAGTGAGCGGGAGGCGTACCAAGAGACCCAGTACTTC. The encoded protein is CAISEREAYQETQYF.

V and J are TRBV14 and TRBJ2-7, with D unresolved. The CDR3 contains 12 residues. V was trimmed by 1 base and J by 2 bases, leaving 3 bases between them. Germline CDR1 SGHDN, CDR2 FVKESK. As DNA, the CDR3 is TGTGCCAGCAGCCAAGTTCCCTACGAGCAGTACTTC. Amino acids: CASSQVPYEQYF.

The chain links TRBV7-2 to TRBJ2-5; 7 nucleotides agree with TRBD2. CDR3 length equals 15 residues. Looked up from germline, CDR1 is SGHTA and CDR2 is FQGNSA. V was clipped by 7 bases and J by 3 bases; unmatched bases: 11. The CDR3 sequence: CASTAYVAGEETQYF. The CDR3 DNA is TGTGCCAGCACCGCTTACGTCGCGGGAGAAGAGACCCAGTACTTC.

The V and J genes are TRBV6-2 or TRBV6-3 and TRBJ2-7; 7 bases map to TRBD2. The CDR3 has 17 amino acids. Germline V CDR1 and CDR2: MNHEY, SVGEGT. After removal of 2 bases from V and 1 base from J, the junction contained 11 bases not matched to a gene. The CDR3 nucleotides are TGTGCCAGCAGTTACAGTTTTCGGCGGGAGTCATCCTACGAGCAGTACTTC. Translating gives CASSYSFRRESSYEQYF.

The V call is TRBV5-6, the J call TRBJ1-5, with D perhaps TRBD1 (5 bases). Germline CDR1 reads SGHDT; CDR2 reads YYEEEE. V dropped 0 bases and J dropped 0 bases, with 16 bases sitting between them. The CDR3 is made up of 18 amino acids. This chain's CDR3 is CASSLAAGGSYSNQPQHF. DNA for the CDR3: TGTGCCAGCAGCTTGGCCGCGGGGGGTTCTTATAGCAATCAGCCCCAGCATTTT.

The chain joins TRBV5-1 to TRBJ2-1, with D possibly being TRBD2 (5 bases). CDR3 length: 15 amino acids. The V gene's germline CDR1 is SGHRS and CDR2 YFSETQ. V lost 3 bases, J lost 1 base, and 11 bases lay in between. The CDR3 DNA reads TGCGCCAGCAGCTCCGGCTGGACTTCCTACAATGAGCAGTTCTTC. This sequence encodes CASSSGWTSYNEQFF.

J is TRBJ2-3 and V is TRBV5-7, with TRBD1 matching 8 bases. TRBV5-7 is identified as an open reading frame with a role that is uncertain. This CDR3 region has 15 residues. Unmatched junction bases numbered 4, after V lost 3 bases and J lost 1 base. CDR3 DNA: TGTGCCAGCAGCTCAACGACAGGGGGCACAGATACGCAGTATTTT. Amino acids: CASSSTTGGTDTQYF.

This clonotype has more than one count but fewer than ten. The genes are TRBV3-1 and TRBJ1-1; no definite D call. The CDR3 consists of 14 residues. The V and J ends lost 7 bases and 0 bases respectively, with 12 bases between them. From germline, CDR1 is LGHDT and CDR2 YNNKEL (reference sequence). CDR3 region: CASTPTGVNTEAFF. As DNA, the CDR3 is TGTGCCAGCACCCCAACCGGGGTGAACACTGAAGCTTTCTTT.

This rearrangement joins TRBV5-1 to TRBJ2-3; maybe TRBD2 (5 bases). Germline assignment: CDR1 SGHRS and CDR2 YFSETQ. Trimming left V 3 bases short and J 2 bases short, with 16 bases between. The CDR3 is made up of 16 amino acids. The chain's CDR3 is CASSWNGVKSTDTQYF. The CDR3 nucleotides are TGCGCCAGCAGCTGGAACGGGGTTAAATCCACAGATACGCAGTATTTT.

This rearrangement joins TRBV29-1 to TRBJ2-2, with D perhaps TRBD1 (7 bases). Trimming stripped 2 bases from V and 0 bases from J, with 19 bases between. Germline V CDR1 and CDR2: SQVTM, ANQGSEA. CDR3 length: 18 amino acids. The CDR3, as DNA: TGCAGCGTTGAATCGTCGGGGGACAGCGGTACGAACACCGGGGAGCTGTTTTTT. This gives the protein CSVESSGDSGTNTGELFF.

This chain links TRBV12-3 or TRBV12-4 with TRBJ1-1; unclear D gene. The CDR3 has 14 residues. The germline V and J ends were trimmed by 6 bases and 0 bases, with 11 bases remaining between them. The CDR3 nucleotides read TGTGCCAGCAGAGAGCAGGCCATGAACACTGAAGCTTTCTTT. As protein: CASREQAMNTEAFF.

The chain uses TRBV4-1 and TRBJ1-2; 8 bases fit TRBD1. Germline loops: CDR1 MGHRA, CDR2 YSYEKL. With 8 bases clipped from V and 8 bases from J, the junction kept 13 bases outside the gene matches. CDR3 length equals 14 residues. The CDR3 bases are TGCGCCAGCTCACCAACAGGGGCAGGGGGCGGCTACACCTTC. It yields the protein CASSPTGAGGGYTF.